Presented here are 29 T cell receptor beta chains from one specimen sequenced in a study. From the 5' RACE reads, TCRdb called clonotypes with MiXCR, one entry per CDR3 protein. Of some 5,600 distinct CDR3 sequences listed, roughly 59% were seen once; the top ten hold 9% to 14%. Sequencing used naive CD4+ T cells sorted from blood. Stated subset: naive CD4+ T cells, CD4+CD45RA+CD25-. Receptors originate from a female donor with breast cancer.

A note on this clonotype: A junction boundary mismatches the germline segment, possibly from a read error. V gene TRBV4-2 combines with J gene TRBJ2-1; D ambiguous. CDR1 LGHNA and CDR2 YNFKEQ come from the germline V gene. The CDR3 is 14 residues long. The CDR3 spells CASSRYNSCNEQFF. DNA for the CDR3: TGTGCCAGCAGCCGGTACAACTCCTGCAATGAGCAGTTCTTC.

This chain uses TRBV6-2 or TRBV6-3 with TRBJ2-1; no reliable D call. The CDR3 consists of 16 residues. Trimming removed 6 bases from V and 9 bases from J, with 24 bases in between. The germline V gene has CDR1 MNHEY and CDR2 SVGEGT. CDR3 nucleotides: TGTGCCAGCAGATCCAGCCGAGATACTATCTCCGGTGAGCAGTTCTTC. It is translated as CASRSSRDTISGEQFF.

The V call is TRBV30, the J call TRBJ2-3; D is uncertain. V was trimmed by 2 bases and J by 5 bases, leaving 8 bases between them. CDR3 size: 12 residues. Germline CDR1 GTSNPN, CDR2 SVGIG (reference sequence). The CDR3: CAWSYGLDTQYF. The CDR3, as DNA: TGTGCCTGGAGTTATGGGTTAGATACGCAGTATTTT.

This chain joins TRBV30 and TRBJ2-7; D is unresolved. The germline gives CDR1 GTSNPN, CDR2 SVGIG (reference sequence). The CDR3 length is 10 residues. Trimming took off 4 bases at V and 9 bases at J, with 10 bases between the two ends. The CDR3 region is CAWTPVRQYV. As DNA, the CDR3 is TGTGCCTGGACCCCTGTGCGGCAGTACGTC.

Turning to this clonotype: The CDR3 end shows no conserved phenylalanine or tryptophan, and so a read error is likely. The chain carries TRBV6-5 and TRBJ2-5; 8 bases agree with TRBD2. The germline CDR1 and CDR2 sequences are MNHEY and SVGAGI. Germline trimming cut 4 bases from V and 5 bases from J; bases unmatched to any gene: 9. This CDR3 has 15 residues. This chain's CDR3 is CASSLIPGGLETQYL. CDR3 in DNA: TGTGCCAGCAGTTTAATACCGGGGGGGCTTGAGACCCAGTACCTC.

The rearrangement uses TRBV20-1 and TRBJ2-3, with 8 bases that match TRBD2. The CDR3 covers 16 residues. In germline, CDR1 is DFQATT, CDR2 SNEGSKA (reference sequence). V lost 3 bases, J lost 7 bases, and 15 bases stayed unmatched. In DNA form, the CDR3 reads TGCAGTGCTAGTCCGTCCAGCGGGAGTACCCTATATACGCAGTATTTT. Protein sequence: CSASPSSGSTLYTQYF.

The chain carries TRBV20-1 and TRBJ2-2, with D hard to call. The CDR3 covers 15 residues. Between the trimmed V and J ends, which lost 4 bases and 2 bases, there was a span of 14 bases. Germline CDR1 DFQATT, CDR2 SNEGSKA (reference sequence). CDR3: CSATPVPINTGELFF. The CDR3 nucleotides are TGCAGTGCTACCCCGGTCCCAATTAACACCGGGGAGCTGTTTTTT.

V usage is TRBV20-1 and J usage is TRBJ2-4; D not certain. This CDR3 spans 14 amino acids. Germline assignment: CDR1 DFQATT and CDR2 SNEGSKA (reference sequence). Trimming cost V 5 bases and J 6 bases, with 17 bases left between them. In nucleotides, the CDR3 is TGCAGTGCTGAAATCCATATTTTGTCAAACATTCAGTACTTC. Its translation: CSAEIHILSNIQYF.

CDR3 protein: CASSLRDRGFETQYF. The CDR3 DNA reads TGTGCCAGCAGCTTGAGGGACAGGGGATTCGAGACCCAGTACTTC. This chain joins TRBV5-4 and TRBJ2-5, with 10 nucleotides matching TRBD1. Unmatched junction bases numbered 5, after V lost 1 base and J lost 5 bases. This CDR3 spans 15 amino acids. Germline CDR1 and CDR2: SGHNT and YYREEE (reference sequence).

CDR3 nucleotides: TGTGCCAGCAGCTTAGCGGCCGGGACCGGACGAGGCTACACCTTC. This encodes CASSLAAGTGRGYTF. This chain joins TRBV7-8 and TRBJ1-2; tentatively, D is TRBD1 (5 bases). CDR3 length equals 15 residues. Deletions cut 0 bases from V and 8 bases from J, with 16 bases between. Germline V gene data show CDR1 as SGHVS and CDR2 as FQNEAQ.

The chain employs TRBV28 and TRBJ2-1, with 11 bases aligning to TRBD2. The V segment lost 7 bases and the J segment 0 bases; nucleotides outside the gene matches: 14. Germline V gives CDR1 MDHEN, CDR2 SYDVKM. This CDR3 comprises 19 residues. The CDR3: CASNPIRASGRSSYNEQFF. CDR3 in DNA: TGTGCCAGCAACCCCATTCGGGCTAGCGGGAGGAGCTCCTACAATGAGCAGTTCTTC.

V gene TRBV6-5 combines with J gene TRBJ2-3, with D perhaps TRBD2 (6 bases). Germline-derived CDR1 and CDR2 are MNHEY and SVGAGI. This CDR3 is built from 12 residues. The V end lost 6 bases, the J end lost 6 bases, and 10 bases lay between the germline ends. The CDR3 is CASREGPDTQYF. The CDR3 DNA follows: TGTGCCAGCAGGGAGGGCCCGGATACGCAGTATTTT.

CDR3 protein: CSATSGLRRALRGYTF. In nucleotides, the CDR3 is TGCAGTGCTACCTCGGGTCTTCGCAGGGCCTTGAGGGGCTACACCTTC. The V gene is TRBV20-1, the J gene TRBJ1-2; possible D gene TRBD1, 5 bases. CDR1 is DFQATT, CDR2 SNEGSKA, per germline (reference sequence). V lost 4 bases and J lost 8, with 26 bases in between. The CDR3 covers 16 residues.

The rearrangement joins TRBV20-1 to TRBJ1-5, with TRBD1 identical over 7 bases. Trimming removed 6 bases from V and 6 bases from J; junction bases left unmatched: 8. This CDR3 has 13 residues. Germline V gene data show CDR1 as DFQATT and CDR2 as SNEGSKA (reference sequence). The CDR3 loop reads CSATGQLGQPQHF. CDR3 DNA sequence: TGCAGTGCGACGGGACAGCTAGGTCAGCCCCAGCATTTT.

CDR3 DNA sequence: TGCGCCAGCAGCTTCGGGGGGACTACGCAGTATTTT. Encoded protein: CASSFGGTTQYF. This sequence joins TRBV5-1 and TRBJ2-3, with 7 bases aligning to TRBD2. V was pared by 2 bases and J by 8 bases, with 2 bases of the junction left unmatched. The CDR3 runs to 12 residues. Germline CDR1 and CDR2: SGHRS and YFSETQ.

The chain uses TRBV6-2 or TRBV6-3 and TRBJ2-1; 12 bases are a match to TRBD2. V shed 5 bases and J 5 bases; nucleotides not matched to a gene: 4. The germline gives CDR1 MNHEY, CDR2 SVGEGT. The CDR3 extends over 15 amino acids. CDR3 region: CASSPLAGGHNEQFF. The CDR3 bases are TGTGCCAGCAGTCCACTAGCGGGAGGCCACAATGAGCAGTTCTTC.

CDR3 sequence reads: CASRRTEAYEQFF. DNA for the CDR3: TGTGCCAGCAGGAGGACAGAAGCTTATGAGCAGTTCTTC. The chain carries TRBV3-1 and TRBJ2-1; D might be TRBD1 (6 bases). This CDR3 has 13 residues. CDR1 and CDR2 from the germline V gene are LGHDT and YNNKEL (reference sequence). V shed 6 bases and J shed 8 bases, with 14 bases lying between them.

This chain links TRBV20-1 with TRBJ2-1; 7 bases are shared with TRBD2. The CDR3 spans 16 residues. The V and J ends lost 3 bases and 2 bases, in that order; junction bases with no gene match: 10. CDR1 and CDR2 from the germline V gene are DFQATT and SNEGSKA (reference sequence). CDR3 bases: TGCAGTGCTAGTCTCCCTCCAAGCGGGACCTACAATGAGCAGTTCTTC. Translating gives CSASLPPSGTYNEQFF.

The chain joins TRBV20-1 to TRBJ2-1; no clear D. The CDR3 has 11 residues. CDR1 and CDR2 (germline): DFQATT, SNEGSKA (reference sequence). Trimming cost V 5 bases and J 6 bases, with 8 bases left between them. The CDR3, as DNA: TGCAGTGCTCAACGGTTCAATGAGCAGTTCTTC. Its protein is CSAQRFNEQFF.

The chain joins TRBV20-1 to TRBJ1-2; tentative D call: TRBD1 (5 bases). The V and J ends lost 5 bases and 3 bases respectively, with 13 bases between them. This CDR3 contains 13 residues. CDR1 is DFQATT, CDR2 SNEGSKA, per germline (reference sequence). This CDR3 reads CSASRGGDYGYTF. CDR3 DNA: TGCAGTGCTTCTAGGGGAGGGGACTATGGCTACACCTTC.

This clonotype was counted a few times. The chain uses TRBV4-3 and TRBJ2-5, with D possibly TRBD1 on 6 matching bases. The germline V and J ends were trimmed by 5 bases and 5 bases, with 12 bases remaining between them. The CDR3 length is 13 residues. CDR1 and CDR2 (germline): LGHNA, YSLEER. The CDR3 nucleotides are TGCGCCAGCAGCTCCAGGGGTGGGGAGACCCAGTACTTC. Encoded protein: CASSSRGGETQYF.

This CDR3 reads CASSPREQANYGYTF. The CDR3 DNA sequence: TGTGCCAGCAGCCCTAGAGAGCAAGCTAACTATGGCTACACCTTC. The J gene is TRBJ1-2, the V gene TRBV7-9; D call uncertain. CDR1 SEHNR and CDR2 FQNEAQ come from the germline V gene (reference sequence). The V end lost 5 bases, the J end lost 0 bases, and 13 bases lay between the germline ends. The CDR3 runs 15 residues. Supplemented by reference TRBV7-9 and TRBJ1-2, the full variable domain reads DTGVSQNPRHKITKRGQNVTFRCDPISEHNRLYWYRQTLGQGPEFLTYFQNEAQLEKSRLLSDRFSAERPKGSFSTLEIQRTEQGDSAMYLCASSPREQANYGYTFGSGTRLTVV.

This clonotype has just a few counts. The chain has TRBV28 and TRBJ1-5; D is perhaps TRBD1 (5 bases). Germline CDR1 MDHEN, CDR2 SYDVKM. Deletions cut 11 bases from V and 7 bases from J, with 18 bases between. This CDR3 spans 13 amino acids. The CDR3 DNA reads TGTGCCGGGGGAGGGGATGTTCACCAGCCCCAGCATTTT. Its protein product is CAGGGDVHQPQHF. Looking up the rest from reference TRBV28 and TRBJ1-5 gives the full variable domain: DVKVTQSSRYLVKRTGEKVFLECVQDMDHENMFWYRQDPGLGLRLIYFSYDVKMKEKGDIPEGYSVSREKKERFSLILESASTNQTSMYLCAGGGDVHQPQHFGDGTRLSIL.

CDR3 sequence (DNA): TGCAGTGCTAGAGCGGACGGAAACACCGGGGAGCTGTTTTTT. Translation: CSARADGNTGELFF. V gene TRBV20-1 combines with J gene TRBJ2-2, with D hard to call. The germline gives CDR1 DFQATT, CDR2 SNEGSKA (reference sequence). The CDR3 consists of 14 residues. The ends were cut back, 1 base at V and 2 bases at J, with 8 bases in the middle.

CDR3 nucleotide sequence: TGCAGTGCTAGAAAATTAGGACCGAATAATCAGCCCCAGCATTTT. Protein: CSARKLGPNNQPQHF. The chain couples TRBV20-1 to TRBJ1-5; D not certain. Trimming pared 2 bases from V and 4 bases from J, leaving 15 bases between. CDR1 is DFQATT, CDR2 SNEGSKA, per germline (reference sequence). This CDR3 contains 15 residues.

This chain connects TRBV12-3 or TRBV12-4 to TRBJ2-7, with 10 bases that match TRBD2. The CDR3 consists of 16 residues. V dropped 6 bases and J dropped 2; count of bases not matched to a gene: 10. CDR3 bases: TGTGCCAGCAGCCTAGGGACTAGCGATCCAACCTACGAGCAGTACGTC. Translating it yields CASSLGTSDPTYEQYV.

The V call is TRBV29-1, the J call TRBJ1-2; D might be TRBD1 (6 bases). The germline CDR1 and CDR2 sequences are SQVTM and ANQGSEA. This CDR3 is 12 amino acids long. Between the trimmed V and J ends, which lost 4 bases and 5 bases, there was a span of 11 bases. The CDR3 reads CSVAGARYGYTF. CDR3 sequence (DNA): TGCAGCGTTGCAGGGGCCCGGTATGGCTACACCTTC.

The chain combines TRBV20-1 with TRBJ2-5; D might be TRBD2 (5 bases). The CDR3 is 12 residues long. V was pared by 6 bases and J by 1 base, with 9 bases between. Germline CDR1 and CDR2: DFQATT and SNEGSKA (reference sequence). CDR3 sequence: CSALGLQETQYF. DNA for the CDR3: TGCAGTGCCCTCGGACTCCAAGAGACCCAGTACTTC.

This clonotype was picked up a small number of times. The rearrangement joins TRBV20-1 to TRBJ1-2; tentatively, D is TRBD1 (5 bases). This CDR3 has 11 amino acids. In germline, CDR1 is DFQATT, CDR2 SNEGSKA (reference sequence). The germline V and J ends were trimmed by 6 bases and 4 bases, with 9 bases remaining between them. CDR3 residues: CSAQTVYGYTF. The CDR3, as DNA: TGCAGTGCCCAGACAGTCTATGGCTACACCTTC.